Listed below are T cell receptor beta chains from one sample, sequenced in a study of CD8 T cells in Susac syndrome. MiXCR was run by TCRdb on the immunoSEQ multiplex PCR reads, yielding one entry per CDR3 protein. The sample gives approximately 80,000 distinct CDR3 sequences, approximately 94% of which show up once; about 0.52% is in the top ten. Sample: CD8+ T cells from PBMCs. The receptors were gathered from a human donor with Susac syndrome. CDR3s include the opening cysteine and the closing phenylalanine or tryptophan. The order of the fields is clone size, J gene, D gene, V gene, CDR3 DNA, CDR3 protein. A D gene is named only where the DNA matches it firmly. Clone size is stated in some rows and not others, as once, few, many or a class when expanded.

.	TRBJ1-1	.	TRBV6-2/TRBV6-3	TGTGCCAGCAGTTATGGCAGCTTAAACACTGAAGCTTTCTTT	CASSYGSLNTEAFF
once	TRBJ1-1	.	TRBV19	TGTGCCACCTTAGGTAGGACTGAAGCTTTCTTT	CATLGRTEAFF
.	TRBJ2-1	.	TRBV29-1	TGCAGCGATCGCGTAAACAATGAGCAGTTCTTC	CSDRVNNEQFF
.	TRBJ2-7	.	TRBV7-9	TGTGCCAGCAGCTGGGGGGCTAGCTCCTACGAGCAGTACTTC	CASSWGASSYEQYF
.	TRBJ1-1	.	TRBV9	TGTGCCAGCAGCCCGCATAACACTGAAGCTTTCTTT	CASSPHNTEAFF
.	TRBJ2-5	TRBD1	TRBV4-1	TGCGCCAGCAGCCAACAGACAGGGCCAGAGACCCAGTACTTC	CASSQQTGPETQYF
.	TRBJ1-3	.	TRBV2	TGTGCCAGCAGTGGGGACCGAAGCACCATATATTTT	CASSGDRSTIYF
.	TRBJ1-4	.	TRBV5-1	TGCGCCAGCAGCTTGGATTCTACCAGTGTGTTTTTT	CASSLDSTSVFF
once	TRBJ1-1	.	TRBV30	TGTGCCTGGAGTGTAGGTTTGAGGACTGAAGCTTTCTTT	CAWSVGLRTEAFF
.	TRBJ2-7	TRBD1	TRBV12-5	TGTGCTAGTGGCCCGGACAGGGAAGGGAGGGAGCAGTACTTC	CASGPDREGREQYF
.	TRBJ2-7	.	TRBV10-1	TGCGCCAGCAGTGAGTCCCGGGGTTTACGGGCCTACGAGCAGTACTTC	CASSESRGLRAYEQYF
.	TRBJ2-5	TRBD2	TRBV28	TGTGCCAGCAGTTTCACGGGGGGCCAAGAGACCCAGTACTTC	CASSFTGGQETQYF
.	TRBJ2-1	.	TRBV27	TGTGCCAGCAGTTTATCAGTCCACAATGAGCAGTTCTTC	CASSLSVHNEQFF
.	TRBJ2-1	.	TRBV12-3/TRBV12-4	TGTGCCAGCACCTCACCCCCGGGTCGCGAGCAGTTCTTC	CASTSPPGREQFF
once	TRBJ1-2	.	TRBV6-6	TGTGCCACCCCCGGAGAAGCCAACTATGGCTACACCTTC	CATPGEANYGYTF
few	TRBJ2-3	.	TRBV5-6	TGTGCCAGCAGCTTAGCGGCAGATACGCAGTATTTT	CASSLAADTQYF
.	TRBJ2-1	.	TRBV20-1	TGCAGTGCTGGCCCAGGGAAACGGTACAATGAGCAGTTCTTC	CSAGPGKRYNEQFF
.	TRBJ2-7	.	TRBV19	TGTGCCACGAGAAACGGGGGAGAAAACGAGCAGTACTTC	CATRNGGENEQYF
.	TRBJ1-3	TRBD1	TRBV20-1	TGCAGTGCTAGAGCATACAGGGGGGTAGGAAACACCATATATTTT	CSARAYRGVGNTIYF
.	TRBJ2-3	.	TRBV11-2	TGTGCCAGCAGCTTCGGGTGGGATACGCAGTATTTT	CASSFGWDTQYF
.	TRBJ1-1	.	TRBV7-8	TGTGCCAGCAGCAGGGGTGGGGGGGAAGCTTTCTTT	CASSRGGGEAFF
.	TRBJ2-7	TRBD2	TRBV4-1	TGCGCCAGCAGCGCTCGACGGGGGGAAGAGCAGTACTTC	CASSARRGEEQYF
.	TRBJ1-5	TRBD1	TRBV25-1	TGTGCCAGCAGTGAATCAGGGGGCGGCAATCAGCCCCAGCATTTT	CASSESGGGNQPQHF
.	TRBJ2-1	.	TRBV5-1	TGCGCCAGCAGCTTGGGTCTAGCTGGCGGGGATGAGCAGTTCTTC	CASSLGLAGGDEQFF
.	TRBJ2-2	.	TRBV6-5	TGTGCCAGCACCTCGAATGTCGTAAGAACCGGGGAGCTGTTTTTT	CASTSNVVRTGELFF
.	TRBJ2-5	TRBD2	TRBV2	TGTGCCAGCAGGCCAGGGACTAGCGGGGTCCGCGAGACCCAGTACTTC	CASRPGTSGVRETQYF
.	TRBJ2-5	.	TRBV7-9	TGTGCCAGCAACCCGGACGGATACCAAGAGACCCAGTACTTC	CASNPDGYQETQYF
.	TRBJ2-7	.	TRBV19	TGTGCCAGTAGTGCCCAGCCCGGCAGGGGATACGAGCAGTACTTC	CASSAQPGRGYEQYF
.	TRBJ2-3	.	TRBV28	TGTGCCAGCAGTCGCCCGGTGGGGACTACAGATACGCAGTATTTT	CASSRPVGTTDTQYF
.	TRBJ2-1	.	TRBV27	TGTGCCAGCAAGAGCAGGAGGTCCTACAATGAGCAGTTCTTC	CASKSRRSYNEQFF
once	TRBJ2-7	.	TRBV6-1	TGTGCCAGCCACCCGGGGTTCTCCTACGAGCAGTACTTC	CASHPGFSYEQYF
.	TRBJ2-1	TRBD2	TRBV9	TGTGCCAGCAGCTTCCGGACGGCGGGGGGCTCCTACAATGAGCAGTTCTTC	CASSFRTAGGSYNEQFF
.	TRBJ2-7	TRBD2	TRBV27	TGTGCCAGCAGTTTCGCTAGCGGACCCGCAGAGCAGTACTTC	CASSFASGPAEQYF
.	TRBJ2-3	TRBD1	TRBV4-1	TGCGCCAGCGGCAGGGGGATGTGGCGCACAGATACGCAGTATTTT	CASGRGMWRTDTQYF
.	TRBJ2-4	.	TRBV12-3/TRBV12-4	TGTGCCAGCAGCTACGGGCAGTTTCAGTACTTC	CASSYGQFQYF
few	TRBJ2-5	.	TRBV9	TGTGCCAGCAGTTTACAGGGTTCAGAGACCCAGTACTTC	CASSLQGSETQYF
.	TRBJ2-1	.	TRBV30	TGTGCCTGGAGTGCAGTCAATGAGCAGTTCTTC	CAWSAVNEQFF
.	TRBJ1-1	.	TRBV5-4	TGTGCCAGCAGCTTGGGATGGGTGAACACTGAAGCTTTCTTT	CASSLGWVNTEAFF
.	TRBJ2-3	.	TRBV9	TGTGCCAGCAGCGTAGTTCAGGGCACAGATACGCAGTATTTT	CASSVVQGTDTQYF
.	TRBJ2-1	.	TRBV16	TGTGCCAGCAGCCAATCGGGGGGCGAGAATGAGCAGTTCTTC	CASSQSGGENEQFF
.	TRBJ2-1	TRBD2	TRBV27	TGTGCCAGCAGTTTGAGGACTAGCGGGGGGCAGCAGTTCTTC	CASSLRTSGGQQFF
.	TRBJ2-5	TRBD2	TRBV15	TGTGCCACCAGCAGAGAGCTAGCGGGGAGAGAGACCCAGTACTTC	CATSRELAGRETQYF